This section outlines one T cell receptor beta chain sequence together with its context. What this receptor recognizes is not known. Base qualities are not at hand, and no much larger clone is one base apart. This record belongs to a study of Graves' ophthalmopathy and Graves' hyperthyroidism (dated by TCRdb to the late 2010s). Background on the whole study: Peripheral blood samples were taken at the time of initial diagnosis, before any treatment was given. The study used signatures of the TCR beta repertoire to tell Graves' ophthalmopathy apart from Graves' hyperthyroidism and to predict which patients would progress to ophthalmopathy. In total, 135 blood samples were TCR-sequenced: approximately 40 ophthalmopathy, some 72 hyperthyroidism and roughly 17 hyperthyroidism-to-ophthalmopathy patients. A discovery set of 100 patients (roughly 43 ophthalmopathy, about 59 stable hyperthyroidism) was enrolled to explore V-J signatures distinguishing ophthalmopathy from hyperthyroidism. An independent validation cohort comprised about 20 hyperthyroidism patients and over 15 patients who later progressed from hyperthyroidism to ophthalmopathy. In roughly six hyperthyroidism patients, the T-cell repertoires found in thyroid tissue were compared with those found in blood. Following sample collection, hyperthyroidism patients were given methimazole at a starting dose of 30 mg daily, and ophthalmopathy patients were given high-dose intravenous methylprednisolone.

For repertoire sequencing, the TCR beta CDR3 regions were amplified from RNA transcripts. The first round of RT-PCR was done with HTBI primers and the Qiagen OneStep RT-PCR kit, and was followed by a second round of multiplex PCR, then size selection and purification. Sequencing of the libraries was carried out on an Illumina HiSeq2000 in paired-end mode with 100 bp reads. The original methods were these. SOAPnuke was used to process the reads, removing any read that contained adapters or uncalled bases, had a mean Phred below 15, or lacked an exact match to the constant primer or identifier. High-quality paired reads were merged with COPE v1.2.5. Each unique nucleotide sequence was defined as a clonotype, and clonotypes were aligned to IMGT TRB V, D and J references with MiTCR v1.1. The analysis was limited to V-J combinations with a frequency above 0.0001, which together covered approximately 99% of repertoires. For each V-J combination, a TCR clonal expansion and chaos score was defined as the ratio of F50 clonal expansion to chaos observed in the TCRdist matrix. Welch's t-statistics and random forest were used to narrow the features down to approximately 13 V-J combinations, which were then fed into a naive Bayes classifier. The Morisita-Horn index was used to measure how similar the thyroid and blood repertoires were. TCRdb cleaned the public reads at Q25 with fastp, built clones with MiXCR and kept in-frame beta chains. Rows with one shared CDR3 protein collapse into an entry with the most common genes and DNA. TCRdb's processing, not the authors', yielded these V and J calls. This sample gives approximately 700,000 distinct CDR3 sequences in total; approximately 40% of them show up just once. The ten largest clones take up approximately 43% of the sample.

V gives up 10 bases and J gives up 1 base, and the segment between their germline ends measures 17 bases. CDR1 and CDR2, looked up from the germline V gene, are MGHDK and SYGVNS. Spanning cysteine to phenylalanine, the CDR3 consists of 15 amino acids. The retained sequence is limited to the CDR3, 45 bases, with the frame set at the first base. Ophthalmopathy patients were characterized by moderately to severely active disease, a Clinical Activity Score of at least 3, a NOSPECS grade of at least 4, and a disease duration under 3 months. Patients with other autoimmune diseases, uncontrolled infections, pregnancy or lactation were excluded. Clinical symptoms, serum thyroxine, TRAb, thyroid ultrasound and orbital computed tomography formed the basis of the diagnosis. Using Ficoll-Paque density gradient centrifugation, PBMCs were isolated from less than 13 ml of fresh peripheral blood. Trizol reagent was used to extract the total RNA, and its quality was then checked on an Agilent 2100 Bioanalyzer.

What the work shows at the level of the full study, not this receptor alone: No statistical method was used to set the sample size in advance, and the investigators knew which group each participant was assigned to. In validation, the model predicted ophthalmopathy progression with 55% to 71% sensitivity and 72% to 80% specificity; 12 predicted patients were CT-confirmed with GO in a median of approximately six months. The 13-signature model separated ophthalmopathy from stable hyperthyroidism with about 86% sensitivity and approximately 83% specificity in cross-validation, and 80%/75% in the test set. Most of the expanded thyroid clonotypes with a frequency above 0.001 were also detected in blood, and it was suggested that the thyroid immune response may be reflected by blood repertoires.

Sequenced sample: peripheral blood. The TCR was taken from an adult man with Graves' ophthalmopathy. Rearrangement joined TRBV25-1 to TRBJ1-5, with a weak D call of TRBD1 (5 bases match). The CDR3 sequence is CATSRPGTSNQPQHF. At the DNA level, the sequence is TGTGCCACCAGCAGACCCGGGACCAGCAATCAGCCCCAGCATTTT.